This T cell receptor (beta chain) appears in the sequencing data of a study of CD8 T cells in ankylosing spondylitis. Study outcomes and limitations: Significantly higher representation of disease-linked clones was reported for matched ankylosing spondylitis synovial fluid. There were earlier reports of some motif variants in reactive arthritis synovial fluid and blood.

A note on this clonotype: The antigen is unknown.

V was cut by 3 bases and J by 4 bases, with 3 bases left in between. Germline CDR1 LNHNV, CDR2 YYDKDF (reference sequence). The CDR3 is made up of 12 amino acids. MiXCR, applied by TCRdb to the 5' RACE reads, yields one record per CDR3 protein. The sample comprises roughly 180,000 distinct CDR3 sequences, 10% to 15% of which are singletons, and approximately 15% rests with the top ten. The source is a male donor with ankylosing spondylitis or in good health (not recorded which). The rearrangement joins TRBV15 to TRBJ2-2; D gene ambiguous. The sequenced material came from blood, either unsorted or a sorted T cell fraction (not recorded which). Here the CDR3 DNA reads TGTGCCACCAGCAGTCCCACCGGGGAGCTGTTTTTT. Amino acids: CATSSPTGELFF.